This TCR beta chain is from a study of blood T cell repertoires in COVID-19. The overall study: COVID-19 samples from acute and convalescent phases originated in the United States, Italy and Spain.

Enrolled during active infection, Seattle patients were then followed longitudinally. Authors' analysis steps: Reference gene primer amplification in the assay estimated nucleated cell counts. Libraries were prepared by immunoSEQ multiplex PCR; TCRdb keeps only in-frame clonotypes and omits some of them. The V and J calls and clone size were taken over from that table, and D and trimming were inferred from the DNA. The repertoire holds some 350,000 clones, with 88% as singletons. The CDR3 extends over 15 amino acids. Germline V gene data show CDR1 as WNHNN and CDR2 as SYGVQD (reference sequence). Germline trimming cut 7 bases from V and 2 bases from J; bases unmatched to any gene: 7.

The clonotype originates from a woman aged 70-85 years with COVID-19, enrolled during active disease. Source material: peripheral blood. The genes are TRBV10-1 and TRBJ2-3; 9 nucleotides agree with TRBD1. The CDR3 coding sequence is TGCGCCAGCAACCGGGACAGGGATTTCACAGATACGCAGTATTTT. This encodes CASNRDRDFTDTQYF.